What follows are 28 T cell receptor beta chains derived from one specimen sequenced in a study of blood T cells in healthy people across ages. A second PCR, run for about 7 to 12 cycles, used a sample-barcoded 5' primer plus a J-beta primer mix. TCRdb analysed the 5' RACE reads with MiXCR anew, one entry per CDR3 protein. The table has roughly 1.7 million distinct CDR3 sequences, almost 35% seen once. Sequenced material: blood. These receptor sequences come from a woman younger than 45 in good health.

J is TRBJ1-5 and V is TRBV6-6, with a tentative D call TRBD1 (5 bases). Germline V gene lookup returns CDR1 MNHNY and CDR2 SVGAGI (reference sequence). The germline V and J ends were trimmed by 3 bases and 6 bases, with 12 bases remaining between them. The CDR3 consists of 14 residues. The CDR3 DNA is TGTGCCAGCAGTTATAGGGGCCCGACTCAGCCCCAGCATTTT. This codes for CASSYRGPTQPQHF.

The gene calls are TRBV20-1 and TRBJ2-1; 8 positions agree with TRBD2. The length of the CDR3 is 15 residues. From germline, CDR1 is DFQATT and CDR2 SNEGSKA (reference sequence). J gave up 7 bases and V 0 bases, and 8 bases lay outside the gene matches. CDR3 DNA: TGCAGTGCTAGAGAGTGGGGCGGGAGGATGAATGAGCAGTTCTTC. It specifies CSAREWGGRMNEQFF.

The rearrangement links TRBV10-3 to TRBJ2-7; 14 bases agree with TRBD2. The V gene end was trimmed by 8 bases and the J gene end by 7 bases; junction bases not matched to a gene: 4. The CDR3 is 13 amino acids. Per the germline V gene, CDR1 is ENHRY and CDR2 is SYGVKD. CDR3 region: CAILGLAGGEQYF. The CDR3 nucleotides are TGTGCCATCCTCGGACTAGCGGGAGGTGAGCAGTACTTC.

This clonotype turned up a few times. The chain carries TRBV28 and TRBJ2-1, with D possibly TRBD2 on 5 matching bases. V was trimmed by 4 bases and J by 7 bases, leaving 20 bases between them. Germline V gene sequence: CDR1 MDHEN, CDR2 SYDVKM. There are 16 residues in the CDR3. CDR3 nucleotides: TGTGCCAGCAGTTCCCTACTAGAGAGGGCCCGGAATGAGCAGTTCTTC. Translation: CASSSLLERARNEQFF.

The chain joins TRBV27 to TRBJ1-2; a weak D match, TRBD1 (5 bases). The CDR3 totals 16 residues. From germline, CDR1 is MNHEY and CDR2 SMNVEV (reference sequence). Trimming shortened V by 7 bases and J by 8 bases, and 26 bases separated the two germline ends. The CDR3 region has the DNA TGTGCCAGCACCTCAAGGGGTGACCTCCAGGGTGGAGGCTACACCTTC. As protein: CASTSRGDLQGGGYTF.

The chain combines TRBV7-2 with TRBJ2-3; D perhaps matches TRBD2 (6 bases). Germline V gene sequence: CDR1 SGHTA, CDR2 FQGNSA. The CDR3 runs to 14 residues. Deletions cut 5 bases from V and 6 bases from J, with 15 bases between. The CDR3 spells CASSPKTSWDTQYF. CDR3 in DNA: TGTGCCAGCAGCCCTAAGACTAGTTGGGATACGCAGTATTTT.

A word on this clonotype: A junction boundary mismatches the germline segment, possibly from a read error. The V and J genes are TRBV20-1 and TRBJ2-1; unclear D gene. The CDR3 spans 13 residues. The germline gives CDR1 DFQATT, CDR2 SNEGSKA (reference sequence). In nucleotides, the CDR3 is TGCAGTGCCCCAGTACCAACCTACAATGAGGAGTTCTTC. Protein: CSAPVPTYNEEFF.

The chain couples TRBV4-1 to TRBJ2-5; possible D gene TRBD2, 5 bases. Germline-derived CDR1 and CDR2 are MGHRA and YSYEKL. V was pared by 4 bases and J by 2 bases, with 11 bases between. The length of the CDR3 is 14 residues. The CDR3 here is CASSLRTWQETQYF. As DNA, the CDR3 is TGCGCCAGCAGCCTCAGGACTTGGCAAGAGACCCAGTACTTC.

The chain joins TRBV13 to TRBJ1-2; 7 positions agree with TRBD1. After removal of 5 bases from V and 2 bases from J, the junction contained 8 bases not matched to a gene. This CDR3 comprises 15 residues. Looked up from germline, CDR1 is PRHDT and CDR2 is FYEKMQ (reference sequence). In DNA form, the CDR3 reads TGTGCCAGCAGCAGAGGGACAGCACTGAACTATGGCTACACCTTC. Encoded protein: CASSRGTALNYGYTF.

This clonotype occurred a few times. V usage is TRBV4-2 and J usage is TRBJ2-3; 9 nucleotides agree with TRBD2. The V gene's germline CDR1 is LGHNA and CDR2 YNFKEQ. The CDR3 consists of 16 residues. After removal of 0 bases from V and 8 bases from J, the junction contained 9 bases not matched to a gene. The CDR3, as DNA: TGTGCCAGCAGCCAAGATCAAGCGGGGGGTCGAGGTACGCAGTATTTT. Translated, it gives CASSQDQAGGRGTQYF.

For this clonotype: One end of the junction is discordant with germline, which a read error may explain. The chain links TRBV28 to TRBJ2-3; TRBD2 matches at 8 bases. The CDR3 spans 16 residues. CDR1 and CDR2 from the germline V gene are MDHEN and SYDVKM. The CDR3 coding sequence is TGTGTCAGCAGTCCCCAGGTAGCGGGGCTCGGCTATACGCAGTATTTT. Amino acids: CVSSPQVAGLGYTQYF. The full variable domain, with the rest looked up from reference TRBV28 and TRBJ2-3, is DVKVTQSSRYLVKRTGEKVFLECVQDMDHENMFWYRQDPGLGLRLIYFSYDVKMKEKGDIPEGYSVSREKKERFSLILESASTNQTSMYLCVSSPQVAGLGYTQYFGPGTRLTVL.

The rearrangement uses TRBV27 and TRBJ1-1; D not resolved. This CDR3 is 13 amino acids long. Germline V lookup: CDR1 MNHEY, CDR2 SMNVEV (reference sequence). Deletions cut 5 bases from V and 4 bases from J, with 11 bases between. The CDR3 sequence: CASSTREATEAFF. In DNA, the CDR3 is TGTGCCAGCAGTACCCGGGAAGCCACTGAAGCTTTCTTT.

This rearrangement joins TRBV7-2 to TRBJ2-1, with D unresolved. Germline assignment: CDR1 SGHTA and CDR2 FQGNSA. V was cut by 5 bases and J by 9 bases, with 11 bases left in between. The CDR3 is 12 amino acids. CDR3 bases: TGTGCCAGCAGCCGAGATACCCCTGAGCAGTTCTTC. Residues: CASSRDTPEQFF. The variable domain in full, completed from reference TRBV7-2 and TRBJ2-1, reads GAGVSQSPSNKVTEKGKDVELRCDPISGHTALYWYRQSLGQGLEFLIYFQGNSAPDKSGLPSDRFSAERTGGSVSTLTIQRTQQEDSAVYLCASSRDTPEQFFGPGTRLTVL.

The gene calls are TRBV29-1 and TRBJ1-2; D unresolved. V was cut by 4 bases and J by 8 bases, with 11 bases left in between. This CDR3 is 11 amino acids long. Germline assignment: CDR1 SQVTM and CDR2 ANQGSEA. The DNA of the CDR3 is TGCAGCGTTGTTGGGCCAGAGGGCTACACCTTC. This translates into CSVVGPEGYTF.

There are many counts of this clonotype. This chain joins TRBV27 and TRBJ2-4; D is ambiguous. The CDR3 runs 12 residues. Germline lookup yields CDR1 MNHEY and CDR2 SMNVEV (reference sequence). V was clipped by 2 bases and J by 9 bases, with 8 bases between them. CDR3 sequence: CASSLGLGIQYF. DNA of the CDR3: TGTGCCAGCAGTTTAGGCCTGGGCATTCAGTACTTC.

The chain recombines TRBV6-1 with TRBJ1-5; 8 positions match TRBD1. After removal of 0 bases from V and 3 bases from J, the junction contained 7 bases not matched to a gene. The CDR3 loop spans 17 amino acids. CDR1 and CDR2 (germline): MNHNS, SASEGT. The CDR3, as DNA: TGTGCCAGCAGTGAAGCCATCAACAGGGGGACCAATCAGCCCCAGCATTTT. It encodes CASSEAINRGTNQPQHF.

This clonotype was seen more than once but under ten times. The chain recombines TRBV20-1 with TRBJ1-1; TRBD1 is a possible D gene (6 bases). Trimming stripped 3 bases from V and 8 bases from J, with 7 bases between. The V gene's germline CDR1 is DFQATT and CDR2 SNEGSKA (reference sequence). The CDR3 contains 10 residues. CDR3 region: CSASGGEAFF. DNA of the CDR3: TGCAGTGCTAGCGGGGGCGAAGCTTTCTTT.

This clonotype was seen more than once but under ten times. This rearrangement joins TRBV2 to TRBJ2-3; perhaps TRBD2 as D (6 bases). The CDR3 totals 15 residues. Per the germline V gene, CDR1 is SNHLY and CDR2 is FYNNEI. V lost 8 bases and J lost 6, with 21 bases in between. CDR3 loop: CASGSGLSAGDTQYF. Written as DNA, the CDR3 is TGTGCCAGCGGATCCGGACTATCGGCCGGCGATACGCAGTATTTT.

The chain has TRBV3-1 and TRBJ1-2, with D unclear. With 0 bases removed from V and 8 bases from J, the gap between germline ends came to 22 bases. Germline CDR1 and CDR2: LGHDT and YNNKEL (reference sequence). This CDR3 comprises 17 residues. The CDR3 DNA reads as TGTGCCAGCAGCCAAGACCCCTTCATTGCTGGGTCTAACGGCTACACCTTC. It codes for CASSQDPFIAGSNGYTF. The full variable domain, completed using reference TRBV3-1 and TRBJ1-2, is DTAVSQTPKYLVTQMGNDKSIKCEQNLGHDTMYWYKQDSKKFLKIMFSYNNKELIINETVPNRFSPKSPDKAHLNLHINSLELGDSAVYFCASSQDPFIAGSNGYTFGSGTRLTVV.

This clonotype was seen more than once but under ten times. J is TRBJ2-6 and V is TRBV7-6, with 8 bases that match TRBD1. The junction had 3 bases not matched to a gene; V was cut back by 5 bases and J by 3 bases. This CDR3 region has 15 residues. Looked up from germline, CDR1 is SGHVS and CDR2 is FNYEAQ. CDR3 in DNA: TGTGCCAGCAGCCCCGGACAGGGTGGGGCCAACGTCCTGACTTTC. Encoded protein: CASSPGQGGANVLTF.

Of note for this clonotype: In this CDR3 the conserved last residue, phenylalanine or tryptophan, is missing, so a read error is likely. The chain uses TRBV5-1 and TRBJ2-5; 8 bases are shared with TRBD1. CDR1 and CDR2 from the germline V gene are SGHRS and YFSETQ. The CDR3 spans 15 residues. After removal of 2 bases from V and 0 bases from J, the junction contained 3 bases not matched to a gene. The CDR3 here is CASSLWTGNQETQYL. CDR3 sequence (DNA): TGCGCCAGCAGCTTATGGACAGGGAACCAAGAGACCCAGTACCTC.

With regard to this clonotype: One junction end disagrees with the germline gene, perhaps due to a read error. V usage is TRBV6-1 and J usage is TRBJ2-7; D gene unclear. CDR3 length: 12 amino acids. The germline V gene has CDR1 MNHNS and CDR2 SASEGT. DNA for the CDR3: TGTGCCAGCAGTGAAGATAGCTACCAGCAGTACTTC. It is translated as CASSEDSYQQYF.

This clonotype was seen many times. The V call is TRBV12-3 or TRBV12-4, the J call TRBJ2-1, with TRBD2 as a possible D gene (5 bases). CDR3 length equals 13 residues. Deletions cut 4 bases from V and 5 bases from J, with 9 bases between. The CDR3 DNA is TGTGCCAGCAGTTCCGGGAAGAACAATGAGCAGTTCTTC. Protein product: CASSSGKNNEQFF.

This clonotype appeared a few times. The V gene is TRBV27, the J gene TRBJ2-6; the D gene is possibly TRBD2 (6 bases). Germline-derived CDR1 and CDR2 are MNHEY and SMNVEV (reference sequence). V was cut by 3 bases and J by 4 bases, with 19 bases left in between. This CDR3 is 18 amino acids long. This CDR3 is CASSLFGGKISGANVLTF. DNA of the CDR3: TGTGCCAGCAGTTTGTTTGGGGGGAAAATCTCCGGGGCCAACGTCCTGACTTTC.

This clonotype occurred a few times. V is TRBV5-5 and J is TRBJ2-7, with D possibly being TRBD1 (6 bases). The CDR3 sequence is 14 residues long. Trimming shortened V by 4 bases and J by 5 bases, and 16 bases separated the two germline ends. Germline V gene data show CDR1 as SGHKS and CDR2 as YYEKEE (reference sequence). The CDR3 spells CASSHGDKKDEQYF. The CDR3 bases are TGTGCCAGCAGCCACGGGGACAAAAAGGACGAGCAGTACTTC.

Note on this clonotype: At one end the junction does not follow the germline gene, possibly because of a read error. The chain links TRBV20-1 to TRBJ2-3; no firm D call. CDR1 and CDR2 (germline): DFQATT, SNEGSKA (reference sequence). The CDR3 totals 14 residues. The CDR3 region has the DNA TGCGGTGCTTCGCCCCTAGGCTCCCCCGATACGCAGTATTTT. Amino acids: CGASPLGSPDTQYF.

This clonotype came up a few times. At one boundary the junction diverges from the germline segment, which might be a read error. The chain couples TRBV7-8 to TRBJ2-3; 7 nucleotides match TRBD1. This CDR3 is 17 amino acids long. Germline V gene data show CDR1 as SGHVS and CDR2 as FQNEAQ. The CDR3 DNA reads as TGTGTCAGCAGCCCCCGTATAGGGGGCCCTCTCACAGATACGCAGTATTTT. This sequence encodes CVSSPRIGGPLTDTQYF.

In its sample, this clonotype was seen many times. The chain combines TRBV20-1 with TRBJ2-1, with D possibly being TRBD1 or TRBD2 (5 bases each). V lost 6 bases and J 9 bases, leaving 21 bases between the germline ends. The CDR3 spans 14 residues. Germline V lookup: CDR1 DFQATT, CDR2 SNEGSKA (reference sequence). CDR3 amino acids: CSARGDPGTAEQFF. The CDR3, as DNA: TGCAGTGCCCGCGGAGACCCGGGGACGGCTGAGCAGTTCTTC.